This TCR beta chain is from a study of blood T cell repertoires in COVID-19 (dated by TCRdb to about 2020). About the study as a whole: Collaborator samples came from the United States, Italy and Spain and covered acute and convalescent phases of COVID-19. The repertoires were released in a freely available public database meant as a resource for research on the immune response to SARS-CoV-2. The material from the prospective study consisted of cDNA or gDNA derived from T cells, B-cell-depleted T cells, or PBMCs. Where available, HLA class I and class II types were obtained from metadata supplied by the sample provider rather than from assay-based typing. The sample metadata nearly always contained a de-identified subject ID, COVID-19 status, age in years and sex. Deeply sampled blood TCRbeta repertoires from subjects exposed to, actively infected with, or recovered from COVID-19 were included in the dataset. The samples were drawn from two sources: the first 160 participants of the ongoing ImmuneRACE study, and 1,000 to 1,500 subjects contributed by 6 global collaborators.

The investigation overall reported the following: The amount of clinical and demographic metadata varied by source and participant and was provided uncurated.

Trimming leaves V shorter by 6 bases and J shorter by 4 bases, with the junction holding 10 bases beyond the gene matches. From the germline V gene, CDR1 is SGDLS and CDR2 is YYNGEE. Including cysteine and phenylalanine, the CDR3 has 16 amino acids. The CDR3 DNA has 48 bases and is translated from base 1. A word on this clone: Which antigen it targets is not known. No clone much larger than this one lies a single base away; base qualities are absent.

The collaborating institutions used their own protocols to collect whole blood in K2EDTA tubes. For TCRbeta analysis, collaborators shipped samples in one of three forms: frozen whole blood, isolated PBMCs, or DNA extracted from either of those sample types. TCRbeta CDR3 regions were amplified from genomic DNA by means of the immunoSEQ Assay, a bias-controlled multiplex PCR. From the authors' description of their analysis: The number of nucleated cells in each sample was estimated by amplification of reference gene primers within the assay. Sequence reads were collapsed and filtered to measure the absolute abundance of every unique TCRbeta CDR3 rearrangement. Productive Simpson clonality was computed per sample as the square root of Simpson's diversity index over productive rearrangements. TCRdb limited this immuneACCESS table to in-frame rearrangements with V and J called. A share of clones is missing; checked studies link under half to unresolved V genes, and the rest is unexplained. V, J and clone size were drawn from that table, and D and trimming were deduced from the DNA. Here the sample has about 120,000 clones; 75% to 80% occur a single time. Of the sample, 7.9% falls within the top ten clones.

The sequencing input was peripheral blood. The rearrangement joined TRBV9 to TRBJ2-1; the junction holds 10 bases that match TRBD2. The TCR was taken from a human donor in a cohort sampled during active COVID-19. The nucleotides are TGTGCCAGCACCTTTGAAGCAGCGGGGGGGTACAATGAGCAGTTCTTC. This sequence encodes CASTFEAAGGYNEQFF.